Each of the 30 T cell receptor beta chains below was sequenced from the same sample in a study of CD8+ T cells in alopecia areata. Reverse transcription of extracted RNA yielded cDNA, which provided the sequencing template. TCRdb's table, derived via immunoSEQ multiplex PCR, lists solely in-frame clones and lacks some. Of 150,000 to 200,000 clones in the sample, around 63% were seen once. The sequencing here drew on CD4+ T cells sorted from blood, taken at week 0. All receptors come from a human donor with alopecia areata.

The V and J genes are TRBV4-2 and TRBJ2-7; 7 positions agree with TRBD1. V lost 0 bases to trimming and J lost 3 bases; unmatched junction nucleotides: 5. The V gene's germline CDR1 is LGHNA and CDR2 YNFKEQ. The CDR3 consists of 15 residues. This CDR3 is CASSQDAGQDYEQYF. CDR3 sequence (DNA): TGTGCCAGCAGCCAAGATGCCGGACAGGACTACGAGCAGTACTTC.

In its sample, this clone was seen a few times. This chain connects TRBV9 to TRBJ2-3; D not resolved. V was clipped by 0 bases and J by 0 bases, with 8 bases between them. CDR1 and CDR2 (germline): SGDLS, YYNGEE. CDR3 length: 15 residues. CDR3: CASSVGTVSTDTQYF. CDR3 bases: TGTGCCAGCAGCGTAGGGACGGTTAGCACAGATACGCAGTATTTT.

The CDR3 coding sequence is TGTGCCAGCAGTCAGGGGTTGAGAGAAAAACTGTTTTTT. Protein sequence: CASSQGLREKLFF. This chain joins TRBV2 and TRBJ1-4; perhaps TRBD1 as D (6 bases). Germline V lookup: CDR1 SNHLY, CDR2 FYNNEI. This CDR3 comprises 13 residues. V dropped 5 bases and J dropped 8 bases, with 12 bases sitting between them. Full variable domain (remainder filled in from reference TRBV2 and TRBJ1-4): EPEVTQTPSHQVTQMGQEVILRCVPISNHLYFYWYRQILGQKVEFLVSFYNNEISEKSEIFDDQFSVERPDGSNFTLKIRSTKLEDSAMYFCASSQGLREKLFFGSGTQLSVL.

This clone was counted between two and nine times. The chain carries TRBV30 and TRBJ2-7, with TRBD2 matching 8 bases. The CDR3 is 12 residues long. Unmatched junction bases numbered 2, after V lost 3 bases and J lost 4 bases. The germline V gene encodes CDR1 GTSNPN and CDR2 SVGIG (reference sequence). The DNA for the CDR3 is TGTGCCTGGAGGTCTAGCGGGTACGAGCAGTACTTC. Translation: CAWRSSGYEQYF.

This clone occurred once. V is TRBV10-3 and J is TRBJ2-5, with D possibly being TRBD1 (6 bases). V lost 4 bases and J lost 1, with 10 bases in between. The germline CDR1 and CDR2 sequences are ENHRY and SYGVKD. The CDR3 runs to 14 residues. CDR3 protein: CAISGGGPQETQYF. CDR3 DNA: TGTGCCATCAGTGGAGGGGGACCCCAAGAGACCCAGTACTTC.

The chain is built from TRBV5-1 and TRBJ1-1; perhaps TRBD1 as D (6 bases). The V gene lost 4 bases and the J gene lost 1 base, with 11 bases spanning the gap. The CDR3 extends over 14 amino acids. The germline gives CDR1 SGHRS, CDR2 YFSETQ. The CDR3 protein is CASSKGVANTEAFF. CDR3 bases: TGCGCCAGCAGCAAGGGGGTTGCGAACACTGAAGCTTTCTTT. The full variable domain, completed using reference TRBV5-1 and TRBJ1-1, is KAGVTQTPRYLIKTRGQQVTLSCSPISGHRSVSWYQQTPGQGLQFLFEYFSETQRNKGNFPGRFSGRQFSNSRSEMNVSTLELGDSALYLCASSKGVANTEAFFGQGTRLTVV.

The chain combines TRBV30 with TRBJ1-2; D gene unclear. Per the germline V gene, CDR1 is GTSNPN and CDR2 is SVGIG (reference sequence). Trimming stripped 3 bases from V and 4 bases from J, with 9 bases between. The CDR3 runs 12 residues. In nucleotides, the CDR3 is TGTGCCTGGAGAGGACCGACCTATGGCTACACCTTC. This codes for CAWRGPTYGYTF.

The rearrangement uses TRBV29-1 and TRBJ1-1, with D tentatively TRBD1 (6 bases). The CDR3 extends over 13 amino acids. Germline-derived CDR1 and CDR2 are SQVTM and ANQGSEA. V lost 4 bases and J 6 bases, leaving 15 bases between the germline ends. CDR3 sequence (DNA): TGCAGCGTTGGTGGGACACCAAGCGCTGAAGCTTTCTTT. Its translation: CSVGGTPSAEAFF. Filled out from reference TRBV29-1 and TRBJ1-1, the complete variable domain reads SAVISQKPSRDICQRGTSLTIQCQVDSQVTMMFWYRQQPGQSLTLIATANQGSEATYESGFVIDKFPISRPNLTFSTLTVSNMSPEDSSIYLCSVGGTPSAEAFFGQGTRLTVV.

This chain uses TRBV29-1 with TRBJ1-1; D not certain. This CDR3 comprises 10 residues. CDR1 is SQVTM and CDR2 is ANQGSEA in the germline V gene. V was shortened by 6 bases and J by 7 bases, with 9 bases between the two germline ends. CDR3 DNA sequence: TGCAGCGTAGCAAAAGATGAAGCTTTCTTT. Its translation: CSVAKDEAFF.

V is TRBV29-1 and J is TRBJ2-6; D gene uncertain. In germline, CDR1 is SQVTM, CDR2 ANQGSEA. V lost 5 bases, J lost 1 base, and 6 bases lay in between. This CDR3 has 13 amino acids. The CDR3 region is CSVKPSGANVLTF. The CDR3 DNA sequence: TGCAGCGTTAAACCGTCTGGGGCCAACGTCCTGACTTTC. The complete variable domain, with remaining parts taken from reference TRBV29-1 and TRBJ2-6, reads SAVISQKPSRDICQRGTSLTIQCQVDSQVTMMFWYRQQPGQSLTLIATANQGSEATYESGFVIDKFPISRPNLTFSTLTVSNMSPEDSSIYLCSVKPSGANVLTFGAGSRLTVL.

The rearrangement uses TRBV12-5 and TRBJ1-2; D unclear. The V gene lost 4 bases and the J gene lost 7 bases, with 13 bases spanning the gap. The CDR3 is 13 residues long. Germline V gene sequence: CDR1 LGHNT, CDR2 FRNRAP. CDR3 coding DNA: TGTGCTAGTGGTTCCTACTCGAGTCCTGGCTACACCTTC. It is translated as CASGSYSSPGYTF. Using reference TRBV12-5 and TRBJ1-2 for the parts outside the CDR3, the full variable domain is DARVTQTPRHKVTEMGQEVTMRCQPILGHNTVFWYRQTMMQGLELLAYFRNRAPLDDSGMPKDRFSAEMPDATLATLKIQPSEPRDSAVYFCASGSYSSPGYTFGSGTRLTVV.

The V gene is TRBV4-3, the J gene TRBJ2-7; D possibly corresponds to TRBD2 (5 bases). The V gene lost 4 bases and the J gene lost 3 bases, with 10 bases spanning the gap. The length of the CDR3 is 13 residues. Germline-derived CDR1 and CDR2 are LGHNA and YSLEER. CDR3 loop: CASSPGEGYEQYF. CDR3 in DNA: TGCGCCAGCAGCCCCGGCGAGGGCTACGAGCAGTACTTC.

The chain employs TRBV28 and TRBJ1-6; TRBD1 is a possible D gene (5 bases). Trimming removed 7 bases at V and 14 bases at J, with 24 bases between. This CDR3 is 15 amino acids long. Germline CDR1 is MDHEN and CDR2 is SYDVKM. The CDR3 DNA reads TGTGCCAGCACCGATAGGGGCAGGAGGCATTTAGCCCTCCACTTT. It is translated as CASTDRGRRHLALHF.

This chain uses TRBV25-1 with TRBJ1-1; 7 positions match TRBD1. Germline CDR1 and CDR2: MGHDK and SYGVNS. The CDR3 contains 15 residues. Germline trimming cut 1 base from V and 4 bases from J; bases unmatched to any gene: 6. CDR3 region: CASSESPRGGTEAFF. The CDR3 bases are TGTGCCAGCAGTGAATCTCCCAGGGGGGGCACTGAAGCTTTCTTT.

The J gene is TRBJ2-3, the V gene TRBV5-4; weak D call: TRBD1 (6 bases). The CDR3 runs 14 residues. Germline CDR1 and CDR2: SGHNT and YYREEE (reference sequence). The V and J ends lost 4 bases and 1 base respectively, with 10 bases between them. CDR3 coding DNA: TGTGCCAGCAGCCAACCAGGGGGCACAGATACGCAGTATTTT. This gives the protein CASSQPGGTDTQYF.

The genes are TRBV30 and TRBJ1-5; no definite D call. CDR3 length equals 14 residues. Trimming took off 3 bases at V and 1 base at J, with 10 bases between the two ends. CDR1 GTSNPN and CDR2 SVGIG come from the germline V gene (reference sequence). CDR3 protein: CAWSQGESNQPQHF. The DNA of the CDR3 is TGTGCCTGGAGCCAAGGAGAGAGCAATCAGCCCCAGCATTTT.

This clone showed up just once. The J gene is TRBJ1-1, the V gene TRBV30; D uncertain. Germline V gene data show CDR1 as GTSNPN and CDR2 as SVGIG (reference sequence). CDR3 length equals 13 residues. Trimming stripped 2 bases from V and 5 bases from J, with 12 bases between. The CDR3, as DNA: TGTGCCTGGAGTTCTCTTCAAGGGACTGAAGCTTTCTTT. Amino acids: CAWSSLQGTEAFF.

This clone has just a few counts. DNA for the CDR3: TGCGCCAGCAGCCCCGGGGGGACGATATACAATGAGCAGTTCTTC. Translated: CASSPGGTIYNEQFF. This rearrangement joins TRBV5-1 to TRBJ2-1, with 7 bases fitting TRBD2. CDR3 length equals 15 residues. Germline V gene data show CDR1 as SGHRS and CDR2 as YFSETQ. V lost 4 bases and J lost 4; bases outside the gene matches: 8.

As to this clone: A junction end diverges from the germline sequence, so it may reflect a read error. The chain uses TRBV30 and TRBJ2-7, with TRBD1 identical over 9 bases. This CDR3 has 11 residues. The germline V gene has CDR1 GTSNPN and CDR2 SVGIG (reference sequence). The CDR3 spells CAWERDREAAF. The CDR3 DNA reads TGTGCCTGGGAAAGGGACAGGGAAGCTGCCTTC.

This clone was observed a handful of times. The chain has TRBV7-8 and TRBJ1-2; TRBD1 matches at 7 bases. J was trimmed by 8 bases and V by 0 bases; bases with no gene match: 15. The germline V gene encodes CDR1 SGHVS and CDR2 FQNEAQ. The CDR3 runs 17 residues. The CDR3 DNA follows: TGTGCCAGCAGCTTAGCGAGGGGGCCCACTATCAACCACGGCTACACCTTC. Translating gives CASSLARGPTINHGYTF.

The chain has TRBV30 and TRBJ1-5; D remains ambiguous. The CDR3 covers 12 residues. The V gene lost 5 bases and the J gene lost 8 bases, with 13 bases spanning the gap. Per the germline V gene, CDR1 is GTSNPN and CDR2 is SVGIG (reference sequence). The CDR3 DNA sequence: TGTGCCTGGGGGCTAACGGGAGAGCCCCAGCATTTT. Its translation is CAWGLTGEPQHF.

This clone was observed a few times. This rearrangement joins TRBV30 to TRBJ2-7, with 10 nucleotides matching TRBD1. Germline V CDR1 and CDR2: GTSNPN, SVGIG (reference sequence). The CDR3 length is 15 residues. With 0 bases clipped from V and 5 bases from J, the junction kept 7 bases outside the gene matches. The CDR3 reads CAWSVHWDRGHEQYF. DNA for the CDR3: TGTGCCTGGAGTGTACATTGGGACAGGGGTCACGAGCAGTACTTC.

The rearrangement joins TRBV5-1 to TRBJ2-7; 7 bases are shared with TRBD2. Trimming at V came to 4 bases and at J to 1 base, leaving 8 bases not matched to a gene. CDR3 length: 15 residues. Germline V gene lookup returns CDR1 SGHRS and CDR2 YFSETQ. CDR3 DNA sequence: TGCGCCAGCAGCCTCAGCGGGGAACTGTCCTACGAGCAGTACTTC. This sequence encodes CASSLSGELSYEQYF.

CDR3 region: CASGPGQKYGYTF. In DNA, the CDR3 is TGTGCCAGCGGACCGGGACAGAAATACGGCTACACCTTC. The V gene is TRBV27, the J gene TRBJ1-2; TRBD1 aligns across 7 bases. V trimming: 8 bases; J trimming: 8 bases; junction bases outside the gene matches: 11. The CDR3 consists of 13 residues. CDR1 and CDR2 (germline): MNHEY, SMNVEV (reference sequence).

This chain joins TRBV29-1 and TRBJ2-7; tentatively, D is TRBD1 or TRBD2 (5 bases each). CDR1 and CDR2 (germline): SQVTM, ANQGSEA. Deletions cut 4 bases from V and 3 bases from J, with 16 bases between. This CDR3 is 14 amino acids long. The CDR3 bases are TGCAGCGTTGGTCCCCGAGGGGACGTCTACGAGCAGTACTTC. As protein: CSVGPRGDVYEQYF.

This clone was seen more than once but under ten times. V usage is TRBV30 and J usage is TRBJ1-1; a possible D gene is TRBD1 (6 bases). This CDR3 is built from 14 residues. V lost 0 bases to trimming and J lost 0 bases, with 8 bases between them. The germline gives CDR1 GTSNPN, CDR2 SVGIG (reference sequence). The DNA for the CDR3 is TGTGCCTGGAGTGTCGGGGGCATGAACACTGAAGCTTTCTTT. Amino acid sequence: CAWSVGGMNTEAFF.

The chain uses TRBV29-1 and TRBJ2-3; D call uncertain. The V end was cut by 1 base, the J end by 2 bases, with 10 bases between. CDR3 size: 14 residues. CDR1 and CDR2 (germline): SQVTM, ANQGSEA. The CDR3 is CSVEGQGNTDTQYF. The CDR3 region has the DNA TGCAGCGTTGAAGGACAAGGGAACACAGATACGCAGTATTTT.

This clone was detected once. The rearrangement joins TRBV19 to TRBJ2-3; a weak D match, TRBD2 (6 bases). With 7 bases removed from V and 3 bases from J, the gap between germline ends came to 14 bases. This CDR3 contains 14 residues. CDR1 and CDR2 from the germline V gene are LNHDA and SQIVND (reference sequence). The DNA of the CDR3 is TGTGCCAGTACCATCGGGGCGGGGACAGATACGCAGTATTTT. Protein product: CASTIGAGTDTQYF.

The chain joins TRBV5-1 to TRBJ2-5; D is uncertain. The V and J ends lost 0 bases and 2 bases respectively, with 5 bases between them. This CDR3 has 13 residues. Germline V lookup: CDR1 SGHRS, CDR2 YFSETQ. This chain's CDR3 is CASSLGRQETQYF. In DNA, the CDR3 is TGCGCCAGCAGCTTGGGACGGCAAGAGACCCAGTACTTC.

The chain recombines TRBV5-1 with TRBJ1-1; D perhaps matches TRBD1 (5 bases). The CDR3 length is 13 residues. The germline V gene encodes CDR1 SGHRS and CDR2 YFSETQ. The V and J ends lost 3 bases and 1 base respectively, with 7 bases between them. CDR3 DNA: TGCGCCAGCAGCTCTCAGGGGAACACTGAAGCTTTCTTT. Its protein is CASSSQGNTEAFF.